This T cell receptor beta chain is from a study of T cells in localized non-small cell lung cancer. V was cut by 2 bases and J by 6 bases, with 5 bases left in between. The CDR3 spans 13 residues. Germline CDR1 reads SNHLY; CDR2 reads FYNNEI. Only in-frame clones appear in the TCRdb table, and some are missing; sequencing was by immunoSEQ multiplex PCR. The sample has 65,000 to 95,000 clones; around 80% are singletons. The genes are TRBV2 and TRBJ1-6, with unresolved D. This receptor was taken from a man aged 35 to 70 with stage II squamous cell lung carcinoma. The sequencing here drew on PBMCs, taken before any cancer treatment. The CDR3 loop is CASSESLNSPLHF. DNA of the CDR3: TGTGCCAGCAGTGAATCCCTTAATTCACCCCTCCACTTT.